The 11 T cell receptor beta chains below were found in one sample sequenced in a study of CXCR3-negative and CXCR3-positive naive CD8 T cells. All TRB cDNA libraries came from 5' RACE performed with UMI labels. TCRdb re-called the 5' RACE reads and shows each CDR3 protein once, DNA omitted. Its table lists 45,000 to 70,000 distinct CDR3 sequences. Material for sequencing was memory CD8+ T cells from blood. The receptors come from a human donor in good health. Some clones in this sample may be carry-over from other donors' samples.

The genes are TRBV7-3 and TRBJ1-2; the TRBD1 assignment by TCRdb is unverifiable without DNA. Germline CDR1 reads SGHTA; CDR2 reads FQGTGA. The CDR3 is 13 amino acids. The CDR3 protein is CASSQGQGTGYTF.

The CDR3 sequence is CASSLAHRGIYEQYF. The V and J genes are TRBV5-1 and TRBJ2-7; TCRdb's D call, TRBD1, is unchecked because there is no DNA. CDR3 size: 15 residues. Germline CDR1 is SGHRS and CDR2 is YFSETQ. The entire variable domain, with the rest obtained from reference TRBV5-1 and TRBJ2-7, is as follows: KAGVTQTPRYLIKTRGQQVTLSCSPISGHRSVSWYQQTPGQGLQFLFEYFSETQRNKGNFPGRFSGRQFSNSRSEMNVSTLELGDSALYLCASSLAHRGIYEQYFGPGTRLTVT.

The chain is built from TRBV12-3 or TRBV12-4 and TRBJ1-3. The CDR3 contains 15 residues. CDR3 amino acids: CASSSSGGPGNTIYF.

The V call is TRBV18, the J call TRBJ2-7; TCRdb indicates TRBD2, and absent DNA this call remains unverified. The CDR3 sequence is 14 residues long. CDR1 and CDR2 (germline): KGHSH, LQKENI. The CDR3 sequence is CASSPLAGLSEQYF.

The genes are TRBV7-9 and TRBJ2-3; absent DNA, TCRdb's TRBD2 call cannot be checked. Germline V gene sequence: CDR1 SEHNR, CDR2 FQNEAQ (reference sequence). There are 13 residues in the CDR3. CDR3 sequence: CASWAVSTDTQYF. Looking up the rest from reference TRBV7-9 and TRBJ2-3 gives the full variable domain: DTGVSQNPRHKITKRGQNVTFRCDPISEHNRLYWYRQTLGQGPEFLTYFQNEAQLEKSRLLSDRFSAERPKGSFSTLEIQRTEQGDSAMYLCASWAVSTDTQYFGPGTRLTVL.

The chain joins TRBV6-2 or TRBV6-3 to TRBJ2-1; there is no DNA to check the TCRdb D call of TRBD2. This CDR3 has 15 amino acids. In germline, CDR1 is MNHEY, CDR2 SVGEGT. The CDR3 spells CASSLDAGGYNEQFF.

The rearrangement joins TRBV30 to TRBJ1-2; TCRdb returns TRBD1, unconfirmable since there is no DNA. Germline CDR1 reads GTSNPN; CDR2 reads SVGIG (reference sequence). This CDR3 is 12 amino acids long. CDR3: CAWIGTDYGYTF.

The rearrangement links TRBV27 to TRBJ2-7; TCRdb outputs TRBD1, but without DNA this stays unchecked. The CDR3 length is 15 residues. From germline, CDR1 is MNHEY and CDR2 SMNVEV (reference sequence). CDR3 in amino acids: CASSLGTGALDEQYF.

This sequence joins TRBV5-5 and TRBJ2-7; checking the TCRdb D call of TRBD2 is not possible without DNA. The CDR3 totals 15 residues. Germline V gives CDR1 SGHKS, CDR2 YYEKEE (reference sequence). CDR3 amino acids: CASSTTSGSAYEQYF.

The chain links TRBV29-1 to TRBJ2-2. The germline gives CDR1 SQVTM, CDR2 ANQGSEA. This CDR3 has 11 amino acids. The CDR3 reads CSVDRSGELFF.

The J gene is TRBJ2-5, the V gene TRBV5-4; the D gene TCRdb calls, TRBD1, cannot be checked with no DNA. The CDR3 consists of 15 residues. Germline V gives CDR1 SGHNT, CDR2 YYREEE (reference sequence). Here the CDR3 reads CASSSHLGGRETQYF.